Presented here are 26 T cell receptor beta chains from one specimen sequenced in a study of Ad26.COV2.S vaccination and SARS-CoV-2 variants. Some clones are missing from TCRdb's copy, which holds only in-frame ones; the method was immunoSEQ multiplex PCR. Of over 350,000 clones listed, more than 85% were seen once; the top ten hold approximately 3.7%. Treatment reported: some 20 received Ad26.COV2.S at low or high dose, single or two shots; about 5 received placebo; per-sample allocation not given. Samples analyzed were those drawn on day 63 after the first vaccine or placebo injection. Source: peripheral blood, taken in a trial of Ad26.COV2.S vaccine versus placebo. Receptors originate from a person aged 18 to 65 who received the Ad26.COV2.S COVID-19 vaccine or a placebo.

This clone has only one observation. This chain connects TRBV5-5 to TRBJ2-5, with TRBD2 as a possible D gene (5 bases). The V gene's germline CDR1 is SGHKS and CDR2 YYEKEE (reference sequence). The CDR3 has 13 amino acids. V lost 0 bases and J 9 bases, leaving 12 bases between the germline ends. For the CDR3, the DNA is TGTGCCAGCAGCTTGGTCCTCGCCGGGGCCCAGTACTTC. It yields the protein CASSLVLAGAQYF.

The chain uses TRBV2 and TRBJ2-7; 8 nucleotides line up with TRBD2. This CDR3 spans 15 amino acids. CDR1 SNHLY and CDR2 FYNNEI come from the germline V gene. The V and J ends lost 6 bases and 3 bases, in that order; junction bases with no gene match: 10. The CDR3 DNA reads TGTGCCAGCAGCCCCGCCAGCGGGGGAAGCTACGAGCAGTACTTC. Protein product: CASSPASGGSYEQYF.

As regards this clone: The identical CDR3 is also encoded by other nucleotide sequences in the sample. The chain recombines TRBV3-1 (or the pseudogene TRBV3-2) with TRBJ1-3; unclear D gene. V lost 3 bases to trimming and J lost 1 base, with 4 bases between them. The CDR3 loop spans 13 amino acids. Germline CDR1 LGHDT, CDR2 YNNKEL (reference sequence). The CDR3, as DNA: TGTGCCAGCAGCCAGGGATCTGGAAACACCATATATTTT. Translating it yields CASSQGSGNTIYF.

The count of this clone is one. The chain joins TRBV5-1 to TRBJ2-1; perhaps TRBD2 as D (5 bases). CDR3 length equals 14 residues. Deletions cut 1 base from V and 3 bases from J, with 8 bases between. From germline, CDR1 is SGHRS and CDR2 YFSETQ. For the CDR3, the DNA is TGCGCCAGCAGCTTGCACCGGGACTACAATGAGCAGTTCTTC. As protein: CASSLHRDYNEQFF.

The genes are TRBV4-1 and TRBJ1-1; 8 bases are shared with TRBD1. The CDR3 contains 15 residues. In germline, CDR1 is MGHRA, CDR2 YSYEKL. V was clipped by 4 bases and J by 1 base; unmatched bases: 5. In nucleotides, the CDR3 is TGCGCCAGCAGCCTGACAGGGGCACAGAACACTGAAGCTTTCTTT. As protein: CASSLTGAQNTEAFF.

This sequence joins TRBV3-1 (or the pseudogene TRBV3-2) and TRBJ1-1; D is unclear. This CDR3 is built from 14 residues. V shed 0 bases and J shed 7 bases, with 12 bases lying between them. From germline, CDR1 is LGHDT and CDR2 YNNKEL (reference sequence). CDR3 residues: CASSQDLGRYEAFF. The CDR3 DNA is TGTGCCAGCAGCCAAGATCTAGGGCGGTATGAAGCTTTCTTT.

V is TRBV6-5 and J is TRBJ1-2; no clear D gene. The length of the CDR3 is 16 residues. CDR1 is MNHEY, CDR2 SVGAGI, per germline. Trimming cost V 4 bases and J 0 bases, with 15 bases left between them. The CDR3 DNA reads TGTGCCAGCAGTTTAGCAGGAACGGTCCCTAACTATGGCTACACCTTC. This codes for CASSLAGTVPNYGYTF.

This chain connects TRBV5-8 to TRBJ2-7, with D maybe TRBD1 (6 bases). Germline CDR1 SGHTS, CDR2 YDEGEE. This CDR3 region has 13 residues. The V and J ends lost 5 bases and 5 bases respectively, with 14 bases between them. The CDR3 DNA reads TGTGCCAGCAGTCCACAGGGATCCCACGAGCAGTACTTC. This codes for CASSPQGSHEQYF. The complete variable domain, with remaining parts taken from reference TRBV5-8 and TRBJ2-7, reads EAGVTQSPTHLIKTRGQQATLRCSPISGHTSVYWYQQALGLGLQFLLWYDEGEERNRGNFPPRFSGRQFPNYSSELNVNALELEDSALYLCASSPQGSHEQYFGPGTRLTVT.

J is TRBJ1-1 and V is TRBV6-5, with D possibly matching TRBD1 (6 bases). The CDR3 loop spans 14 amino acids. CDR1 is MNHEY and CDR2 is SVGAGI in the germline V gene. The V end lost 7 bases, the J end lost 1 base, and 13 bases lay between the germline ends. As DNA, the CDR3 is TGTGCCAGCAACCGAGGGGGGGGGAACACTGAAGCTTTCTTT. It codes for CASNRGGGNTEAFF.

The chain recombines TRBV3-1 (or the pseudogene TRBV3-2) with TRBJ1-1, with D perhaps matching TRBD1 (5 bases). Between the trimmed V and J ends, which lost 0 bases and 11 bases, there was a span of 13 bases. The germline V gene encodes CDR1 LGHDT and CDR2 YNNKEL (reference sequence). The CDR3 sequence is 13 residues long. The CDR3 sequence is CASSQESTAWAFF. The CDR3 DNA follows: TGTGCCAGCAGCCAAGAGTCGACAGCTTGGGCTTTCTTT.

This rearrangement joins TRBV6-5 to TRBJ1-2; unclear D gene. V lost 7 bases, J lost 2 bases, and 11 bases lay in between. CDR1 MNHEY and CDR2 SVGAGI come from the germline V gene. The CDR3 sequence is 13 residues long. The CDR3 region is CASTRHLNYGYTF. CDR3 bases: TGTGCCAGCACTAGACACCTAAACTATGGCTACACCTTC.

This chain uses TRBV6-5 with TRBJ1-3, with a possible D match to TRBD1 (6 bases). Trimming took off 8 bases at V and 0 bases at J, with 11 bases between the two ends. Germline CDR1 is MNHEY and CDR2 is SVGAGI. The CDR3 runs to 14 residues. The CDR3 region is CASQDSYSGNTIYF. The DNA of the CDR3 is TGTGCCAGCCAGGACAGTTACTCTGGAAACACCATATATTTT.

V usage is TRBV7-2 and J usage is TRBJ1-1, with D hard to call. The CDR3 spans 13 residues. V was clipped by 4 bases and J by 1 base, with 7 bases between them. Germline loops: CDR1 SGHTA, CDR2 FQGNSA. CDR3 protein: CASSSRRNTEAFF. CDR3 DNA sequence: TGTGCCAGCAGCTCGCGACGGAACACTGAAGCTTTCTTT.

The V gene is TRBV2, the J gene TRBJ1-1; TRBD1 aligns across 7 bases. The trim removed 6 bases at V and 1 base at J, leaving 5 bases unmatched. The CDR3 length is 14 residues. CDR1 and CDR2 (germline): SNHLY, FYNNEI. Written as DNA, the CDR3 is TGTGCCAGCAGCGTAGGGGGCGGGAACACTGAAGCTTTCTTT. Its translation is CASSVGGGNTEAFF.

This chain joins TRBV21-1 and TRBJ1-4. TRBV21-1 is given as a pseudogene. CDR3 length equals 16 residues. CDR3 region: CASSKGVGEINEKLFF. The CDR3 nucleotides read TGTGCCAGCAGCAAGGGAGTAGGAGAGATTAATGAAAAACTGTTTTTT.

The genes are TRBV5-6 and TRBJ1-4; the D is unclear. This CDR3 has 14 amino acids. Between the trimmed V and J ends, which lost 4 bases and 4 bases, there was a span of 11 bases. CDR1 SGHDT and CDR2 YYEEEE come from the germline V gene. Here the CDR3 reads CASSADGRNEKLFF. In DNA form, the CDR3 reads TGTGCCAGCAGCGCTGACGGGCGTAATGAAAAACTGTTTTTT.

The rearrangement joins TRBV19 to TRBJ1-4, with a possible D match to TRBD1 (6 bases). The CDR3 is 15 amino acids. CDR1 and CDR2 (germline): LNHDA, SQIVND (reference sequence). V lost 5 bases and J 4 bases, leaving 14 bases between the germline ends. CDR3 in DNA: TGTGCCAGTAGTTACAGGGAGAACCTTAATGAAAAACTGTTTTTT. It translates to CASSYRENLNEKLFF.

This chain links TRBV2 with TRBJ2-3, with 12 bases lining up with TRBD2. CDR3 length: 17 residues. Trimming took 4 bases from V and 7 from J; bases not matched to a gene: 12. Germline V gives CDR1 SNHLY, CDR2 FYNNEI. The CDR3, as DNA: TGTGCCAGCAGTGCCCCGACTAGCGGGGGAAGTACTTATACGCAGTATTTT. As protein: CASSAPTSGGSTYTQYF.

The rearrangement joins TRBV3-1 (or the pseudogene TRBV3-2) to TRBJ2-5, with D hard to call. With 0 bases removed from V and 8 bases from J, the gap between germline ends came to 16 bases. The CDR3 runs to 15 residues. The V gene's germline CDR1 is LGHDT and CDR2 YNNKEL (reference sequence). The CDR3 DNA reads as TGTGCCAGCAGCCAAGATCTAACTGCCCGAGATACCCAGTACTTC. It is translated as CASSQDLTARDTQYF.

The chain couples TRBV5-1 to TRBJ1-2; 7 nucleotides match TRBD1. The length of the CDR3 is 17 residues. Per germline, CDR1 SGHRS and CDR2 YFSETQ. Trimming at V came to 3 bases and at J to 3 bases, leaving 14 bases not matched to a gene. CDR3 amino acids: CASSWAFGKGGYYGYTF. The CDR3 DNA reads TGCGCCAGCAGCTGGGCCTTCGGGAAAGGGGGCTACTATGGCTACACCTTC.

The chain has TRBV18 and TRBJ2-7; 7 bases line up with TRBD1. V lost 0 bases to trimming and J lost 5 bases; unmatched junction nucleotides: 10. Looked up from germline, CDR1 is KGHSH and CDR2 is LQKENI. This CDR3 comprises 16 residues. CDR3 region: CASSPPEVRGYHEQYF. For the CDR3, the DNA is TGTGCCAGCTCACCACCGGAGGTCAGGGGGTACCACGAGCAGTACTTC.

This chain links TRBV3-1 (or the pseudogene TRBV3-2) with TRBJ2-2, with D possibly TRBD1 on 6 matching bases. V was trimmed by 8 bases and J by 4 bases, leaving 20 bases between them. The germline V gene has CDR1 LGHDT and CDR2 YNNKEL (reference sequence). The CDR3 has 16 residues. CDR3 in amino acids: CASRLGRGLVTGELFF. CDR3 nucleotide sequence: TGTGCCAGCCGATTGGGCAGGGGATTGGTCACCGGGGAGCTGTTTTTT.

Worth noting for this clone: In the same sample, other DNA sequences code for this CDR3. The chain uses TRBV20-1 and TRBJ2-5; perhaps TRBD2 as D (6 bases). The germline CDR1 and CDR2 sequences are DFQATT and SNEGSKA (reference sequence). This CDR3 comprises 11 residues. V gave up 3 bases and J gave up 4 bases, with 6 bases separating them. CDR3 sequence: CSARGGETQYF. In nucleotides, the CDR3 is TGCAGTGCTAGGGGGGGAGAGACCCAGTACTTC.

The rearrangement links TRBV7-7 to TRBJ2-3, with 10 nucleotides matching TRBD2. This CDR3 region has 15 residues. The V gene end was trimmed by 4 bases and the J gene end by 1 base; junction bases not matched to a gene: 2. Germline V gives CDR1 SSHAT, CDR2 FNYEAQ (reference sequence). CDR3 residues: CASSSGLAGTDTQYF. The DNA of the CDR3 is TGTGCCAGCAGCTCAGGACTAGCGGGCACAGATACGCAGTATTTT.

The chain has TRBV9 and TRBJ1-1; 8 positions match TRBD1. This CDR3 has 14 amino acids. Germline CDR1 is SGDLS and CDR2 is YYNGEE. V was pared by 6 bases and J by 2 bases, with 6 bases of the junction left unmatched. This CDR3 reads CASNPGTGNTEAFF. CDR3 DNA sequence: TGTGCCAGCAACCCCGGGACAGGCAACACTGAAGCTTTCTTT.

About this clone itself: This same CDR3 is encoded by further DNA sequences in the sample. This chain connects TRBV19 to TRBJ2-7; 8 nucleotides match TRBD1. This CDR3 region has 14 residues. The V segment lost 1 base and the J segment 3 bases; nucleotides outside the gene matches: 2. From germline, CDR1 is LNHDA and CDR2 SQIVND (reference sequence). In nucleotides, the CDR3 is TGTGCCAGTAGTATAGCGGGGACAGGCTACGAGCAGTACTTC. It translates to CASSIAGTGYEQYF.